The subject of this entry is one T cell receptor beta chain. CDR1 ENHRY and CDR2 SYGVKD come from the germline V gene. With 5 bases removed from V and 0 bases from J, the gap between germline ends came to 18 bases. CDR3 length equals 17 residues. Original processing notes: Amplified reference gene primers provided the basis for estimating nucleated cell counts. Generated by immunoSEQ multiplex PCR, the TCRdb table keeps only in-frame clones and is missing some. Clone size and the V and J calls come from that table; the DNA yielded D and trimming. The sample includes about 160,000 clones, more than 75% of them seen just once. This sample is drawn from a study of blood T cell repertoires in COVID-19. At the level of the study: The United States, Italy and Spain supplied acute and convalescent COVID-19 samples. PBMCs, B-cell-depleted T cells, or T cells were the source of the cDNA or gDNA that made up the material.

The chain links TRBV10-3 to TRBJ2-3, with D perhaps matching TRBD1 (5 bases). The TCR comes from a man aged 65-85 years with acute or convalescent COVID-19. Specimen: peripheral blood. CDR3 nucleotide sequence: TGTGCCATCAGTTCCCGAAGGGGCGGCCCTAGCACAGATACGCAGTATTTT. Translation: CAISSRRGGPSTDTQYF.